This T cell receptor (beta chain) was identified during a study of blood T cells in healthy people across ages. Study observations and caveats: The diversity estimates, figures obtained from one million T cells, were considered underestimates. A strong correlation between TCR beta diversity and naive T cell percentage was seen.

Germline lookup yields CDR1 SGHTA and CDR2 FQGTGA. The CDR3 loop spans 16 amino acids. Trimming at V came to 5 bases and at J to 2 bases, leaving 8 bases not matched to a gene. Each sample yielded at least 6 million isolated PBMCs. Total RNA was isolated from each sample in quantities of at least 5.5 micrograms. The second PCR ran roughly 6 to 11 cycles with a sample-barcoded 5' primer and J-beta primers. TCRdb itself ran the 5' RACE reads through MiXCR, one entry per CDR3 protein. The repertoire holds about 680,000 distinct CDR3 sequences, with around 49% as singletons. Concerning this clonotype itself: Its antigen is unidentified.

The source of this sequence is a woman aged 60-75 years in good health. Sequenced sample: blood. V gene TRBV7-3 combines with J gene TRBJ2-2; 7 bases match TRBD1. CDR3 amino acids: CASSGSGQTNTGELFF. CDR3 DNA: TGTGCCAGCAGCGGTTCGGGACAGACAAACACCGGGGAGCTGTTTTTT.